The 13 T cell receptor beta chains below all came from one sample that was sequenced in a study of T cells in Graves' hyperthyroidism and ophthalmopathy. From RNA transcripts, TCR beta CDR3 regions were amplified. TCR CDR3 regions were first amplified by RT-PCR with HTBI primers. TCRdb analysed the multiplex PCR reads with MiXCR anew, one entry per CDR3 protein. The table has a few hundred thousand distinct CDR3 sequences, 12% to 15% seen once; the top ten hold 30% to 35%. Sequenced sample: blood. These receptors originate from a woman aged 45-65 years with Graves' hyperthyroidism that later progressed to Graves' ophthalmopathy.

The chain links TRBV2 to TRBJ2-1, with D hard to call. The J call may be mistaken, given a closer DNA end match to TRBJ2-7. The CDR3 covers 13 residues. From germline, CDR1 is SNHLY and CDR2 FYNNEI. This CDR3 is CASSLMWYNEQYF. The CDR3 coding sequence is TGTGCCAGCAGTCTAATGTGGTACAATGAGCAGTACTTC.

V and J are TRBV28 and TRBJ1-2, with D possibly matching TRBD1 (6 bases). The germline V gene encodes CDR1 MDHEN and CDR2 SYDVKM. The CDR3 runs to 15 residues. The germline V and J ends were trimmed by 8 bases and 0 bases, with 16 bases remaining between them. CDR3 loop: CASVNPWTANYGYTF. The DNA of the CDR3 is TGTGCCAGCGTAAACCCATGGACAGCTAACTATGGCTACACCTTC.

This clonotype came up many times. V usage is TRBV7-9 and J usage is TRBJ2-1; possibly TRBD2 for D (7 bases). Looked up from germline, CDR1 is SEHNR and CDR2 is FQNEAQ (reference sequence). The CDR3 consists of 14 residues. Deletions cut 3 bases from V and 9 bases from J, with 15 bases between. CDR3 loop: CASSLGGGWFEQFF. CDR3 coding DNA: TGTGCCAGCAGCTTGGGAGGGGGATGGTTTGAGCAGTTCTTC.

This clonotype appeared many times. The J gene is TRBJ2-7, the V gene TRBV7-8, with no clear D. V was shortened by 4 bases and J by 6 bases, with 16 bases between the two germline ends. Germline V gives CDR1 SGHVS, CDR2 FQNEAQ. The CDR3 is 14 amino acids. For the CDR3, the DNA is TGTGCCAGCAGCTCTTTGCGCGAGGCGTCCGAGCAGTACTTC. Protein: CASSSLREASEQYF.

The chain is built from TRBV18 and TRBJ2-5; either TRBD1 or TRBD2 may supply D (5 bases each). The CDR3 length is 14 residues. Germline V gives CDR1 KGHSH, CDR2 LQKENI. Trimming shortened V by 4 bases and J by 5 bases, and 14 bases separated the two germline ends. CDR3 bases: TGTGCCAGCTCACTCGGGATAGGGGTGGAGACCCAGTACTTC. It is translated as CASSLGIGVETQYF.

This clonotype was counted ten times or more. The chain employs TRBV20-1 and TRBJ1-1; possibly TRBD1 for D (6 bases). Trimming shortened V by 4 bases and J by 4 bases, and 19 bases separated the two germline ends. Germline lookup yields CDR1 DFQATT and CDR2 SNEGSKA (reference sequence). The CDR3 totals 15 residues. CDR3 nucleotide sequence: TGCAGTGCTAAGGGGGAACGGGGGGGCGGCACTGAAGCTTTCTTT. This sequence encodes CSAKGERGGGTEAFF.

This clonotype has a count of ten or more. The genes are TRBV15 and TRBJ2-1; 13 bases align to TRBD2. Germline-derived CDR1 and CDR2 are LNHNV and YYDKDF (reference sequence). This CDR3 spans 16 amino acids. The trim removed 6 bases at V and 5 bases at J, leaving 7 bases unmatched. The CDR3: CATREGLAGWDNEQFF. The DNA for the CDR3 is TGTGCCACCAGGGAGGGACTAGCGGGATGGGACAATGAGCAGTTCTTC. Full variable domain (remainder filled in from reference TRBV15 and TRBJ2-1): DAMVIQNPRYQVTQFGKPVTLSCSQTLNHNVMYWYQQKSSQAPKLLFHYYDKDFNNEADTPDNFQSRRPNTSFCFLDIRSPGLGDTAMYLCATREGLAGWDNEQFFGPGTRLTVL.

This clonotype was counted only a few times. V gene TRBV5-1 combines with J gene TRBJ1-6; 8 bases match TRBD1. V shed 0 bases and J 9 bases; nucleotides not matched to a gene: 5. CDR1 and CDR2 (germline): SGHRS, YFSETQ. The CDR3 loop spans 15 amino acids. Here the CDR3 reads CASSLAGRGLSPLHF. The CDR3 bases are TGCGCCAGCAGCTTGGCTGGCAGGGGGCTTTCACCCCTCCACTTT.

In this sample, this clonotype turned up a few times. The V gene is TRBV15, the J gene TRBJ1-3; tentatively, D is TRBD1 (5 bases). Germline CDR1 is LNHNV and CDR2 is YYDKDF (reference sequence). Trimming removed 5 bases from V and 0 bases from J, with 17 bases in between. This CDR3 comprises 17 residues. CDR3 DNA sequence: TGTGCCACCAGCGGCCCGGGACCGACCGACTCTGGAAACACCATATATTTT. Translation gives CATSGPGPTDSGNTIYF.

This clonotype was picked up many times. This chain connects TRBV3-1 to TRBJ1-1; D is uncertain. The CDR3 runs 12 residues. The V gene lost 4 bases and the J gene lost 6 bases, with 9 bases spanning the gap. CDR1 is LGHDT, CDR2 YNNKEL, per germline (reference sequence). CDR3 sequence: CASSRLGAEAFF. CDR3 bases: TGTGCCAGCAGCCGGTTAGGAGCTGAAGCTTTCTTT.

This clonotype was seen repeatedly, ten times or more. The chain links TRBV11-2 to TRBJ2-1, with D perhaps given as TRBD1 or TRBD2 (5 bases each). Trimming removed 0 bases at V and 7 bases at J, with 13 bases between. The CDR3 consists of 15 residues. The germline CDR1 and CDR2 sequences are SGHAT and FQNNGV. CDR3 protein: CASSLERGRGNEQFF. CDR3 nucleotide sequence: TGTGCCAGCAGCTTAGAGAGGGGAAGAGGAAATGAGCAGTTCTTC.

This clonotype was counted ten times or more. V gene TRBV12-3 or TRBV12-4 combines with J gene TRBJ1-2; TRBD1 matches at 8 bases. With V trimmed by 6 bases and J by 0 bases, 6 bases remained unmatched. The CDR3 loop spans 15 amino acids. The CDR3 is CASSRGTGPNYGYTF. In DNA, the CDR3 is TGTGCCAGCAGCCGAGGGACAGGTCCTAACTATGGCTACACCTTC.

The chain uses TRBV27 and TRBJ2-1; no definite D call. The length of the CDR3 is 14 residues. Germline V lookup: CDR1 MNHEY, CDR2 SMNVEV (reference sequence). V lost 2 bases and J lost 4, with 9 bases in between. CDR3 region: CASSLKGRYNEQFF. In DNA, the CDR3 is TGTGCCAGCAGTTTAAAGGGCAGATACAATGAGCAGTTCTTC.